Listed here are 6 T cell receptor beta chains from one sample, sequenced in a study of siplizumab effects on memory and regulatory T cells (dated by TCRdb to between 2018 and 2020). Receptors were amplified or captured by the immunoSEQ multiplex PCR assay. Entries here come from immuneACCESS through TCRdb and include only in-frame sequences with V and J called. Some clones fail to appear in such tables; in the studies checked, an unresolved V gene covers under half of the shortfall, and the cause of the remainder is unknown. The sample yields 50,000 to 75,000 clones; approximately 96% were counted once. Clones ranked in the top ten supply around 0.086% of the sample. The sequenced material came from naive CD8+ T cells sorted from blood. In light of the paper, this sample's cell subset or site label describes: unstimulated naive T cells. Every receptor here comes from a human donor in good health.

This clone was counted only a few times. The chain joins TRBV7-9 to TRBJ1-1; a possible D gene is TRBD1 (5 bases). Germline V CDR1 and CDR2: SEHNR, FQNEAQ (reference sequence). CDR3 size: 12 residues. Trimming pared 5 bases from V and 4 bases from J, leaving 8 bases between. Written as DNA, the CDR3 is TGTGCCAGCAGCATCGGGGGCACTGAAGCTTTCTTT. Protein product: CASSIGGTEAFF.

V usage is TRBV7-6 and J usage is TRBJ1-5; D gene uncertain. V gave up 0 bases and J gave up 1 base, with 4 bases separating them. Germline lookup yields CDR1 SGHVS and CDR2 FNYEAQ. This CDR3 is 14 amino acids long. The DNA for the CDR3 is TGTGCCAGCAGCTTAGCGGACAGCAATCAGCCCCAGCATTTT. This sequence encodes CASSLADSNQPQHF.

J is TRBJ2-1 and V is TRBV4-3; perhaps TRBD2 as D (6 bases). V dropped 0 bases and J dropped 5 bases, with 14 bases sitting between them. This CDR3 contains 16 residues. Looked up from germline, CDR1 is LGHNA and CDR2 is YSLEER. CDR3 in amino acids: CASSQEAWTTDNEQFF. CDR3 bases: TGCGCCAGCAGCCAAGAGGCTTGGACTACCGACAATGAGCAGTTCTTC.

The J gene is TRBJ1-2, the V gene TRBV9, with D possibly TRBD1 on 5 matching bases. V was pared by 7 bases and J by 4 bases, with 11 bases between. The germline CDR1 and CDR2 sequences are SGDLS and YYNGEE. The length of the CDR3 is 12 residues. The CDR3 DNA reads as TGTGCCAGCGGCGGGGCCCTCTATGGCTACACCTTC. Amino acids: CASGGALYGYTF. Based on the CDR3 plus reference TRBV9 and TRBJ1-2, the full variable domain is DSGVTQTPKHLITATGQRVTLRCSPRSGDLSVYWYQQSLDQGLQFLIQYYNGEERAKGNILERFSAQQFPDLHSELNLSSLELGDSALYFCASGGALYGYTFGSGTRLTVV.

The V and J genes are TRBV7-2 and TRBJ1-2; D is unresolved. The CDR3 extends over 15 amino acids. Trimming cost V 4 bases and J 4 bases, with 16 bases left between them. Germline V gene sequence: CDR1 SGHTA, CDR2 FQGNSA. CDR3 in DNA: TGTGCCAGCAGCTCGTACACGCTTGGCGGCTATGGCTACACCTTC. Protein product: CASSSYTLGGYGYTF.

The chain employs TRBV6-1 and TRBJ1-1; D uncertain. Germline-derived CDR1 and CDR2 are MNHNS and SASEGT. V dropped 6 bases and J dropped 5 bases, with 13 bases sitting between them. CDR3 length: 13 residues. The CDR3 reads CASRKVWSTEAFF. CDR3 DNA: TGTGCCAGCAGAAAGGTCTGGAGTACTGAAGCTTTCTTT.